This section outlines one TCR beta chain sequence together with its context. The data stem from a study of cytomegalovirus exposure and HLA in healthy donors. Researchers ran the PCR with 60 Vbeta and 13 Jbeta primers. Clones were sequenced by immunoSEQ multiplex PCR, and TCRdb holds only the in-frame ones, with some missing. In all, the sample yields around 160,000 clones. This clonotype was obtained from a woman in her fifties or sixties in good health and CMV-seronegative. The sequenced sample was PBMCs.

The CDR3 protein is CASSSWRSTNTGELFF. CDR3 DNA: TGCGCCAGCAGCTCCTGGCGGAGTACGAACACCGGGGAGCTGTTTTTT. This chain joins TRBV5-1 and TRBJ2-2; D is unclear. CDR1 and CDR2 (germline): SGHRS, YFSETQ. The CDR3 contains 16 residues. V was clipped by 3 bases and J by 0 bases, with 12 bases between them.